The 27 T cell receptor beta chains given below trace back to one sample, sequenced in a study of PD-L1 blockade in urothelial cancer. Assay: immunoSEQ multiplex PCR; the TCRdb copy retains only in-frame clones and omits some. This sample yields approximately 83,000 clones, of which 70% to 90% are seen a single time; 8.4% belongs to the top ten. Time point reported: peripheral blood 6 weeks after treatment start. The specimen comprised PBMCs, sampled around atezolizumab (anti-PD-L1) treatment. The receptors were sampled from a man in his 70s with urothelial cancer.

The V and J genes are TRBV18 and TRBJ2-7; possibly TRBD1 for D (6 bases). The V and J ends lost 6 bases and 6 bases respectively, with 24 bases between them. Germline CDR1 KGHSH, CDR2 LQKENI. The CDR3 has 16 residues. The CDR3, as DNA: TGTGCCAGCTCCGCGATGACAGGCCGGTTACCCCCCGAGCAGTACTTC. Its protein product is CASSAMTGRLPPEQYF.

The rearrangement uses TRBV6-1 and TRBJ1-5; D might be TRBD1 (6 bases). The germline V gene has CDR1 MNHNS and CDR2 SASEGT. The V end lost 2 bases, the J end lost 0 bases, and 14 bases lay between the germline ends. The length of the CDR3 is 17 residues. The DNA of the CDR3 is TGTGCCAGCAGTGAACTCGGGACAAACTTTAGCAATCAGCCCCAGCATTTT. This translates into CASSELGTNFSNQPQHF.

The table lists this clone with a count of one. The gene calls are TRBV11-3 and TRBJ2-6, with D perhaps TRBD2 (5 bases). The CDR3 runs 17 residues. The V gene's germline CDR1 is SGHNT and CDR2 YENEEA. V was trimmed by 4 bases and J by 2 bases, leaving 15 bases between them. The CDR3 protein is CASSSDEGEAGANVLTF. The CDR3 coding sequence is TGTGCCAGCAGCTCGGACGAGGGAGAAGCTGGGGCCAACGTCCTGACTTTC.

This clone appeared a few times. The chain joins TRBV6-1 to TRBJ2-5, with 8 bases aligning to TRBD2. The CDR3 is 14 residues long. V lost 9 bases and J lost 5; bases outside the gene matches: 11. Germline CDR1 is MNHNS and CDR2 is SASEGT. The CDR3 sequence is CASYAGGGRETQYF. The CDR3 nucleotides are TGTGCCAGTTATGCCGGGGGGGGACGGGAGACCCAGTACTTC.

The chain uses TRBV7-2 and TRBJ2-7, with TRBD1 matching 7 bases. The germline CDR1 and CDR2 sequences are SGHTA and FQGNSA. Trimming removed 6 bases from V and 1 base from J; junction bases left unmatched: 9. The CDR3 has 15 amino acids. This CDR3 is CASSRTGTASYEQYF. The CDR3, as DNA: TGTGCCAGCAGTCGAACCGGGACAGCATCCTACGAGCAGTACTTC.

This clone has just a few counts. The chain combines TRBV7-9 with TRBJ1-4; no firm D call. Trimming shortened V by 7 bases and J by 1 base, and 7 bases separated the two germline ends. The germline CDR1 and CDR2 sequences are SEHNR and FQNEAQ (reference sequence). The CDR3 consists of 13 residues. The CDR3 sequence: CASTGVTNEKLFF. For the CDR3, the DNA is TGTGCCAGCACCGGTGTAACTAATGAAAAACTGTTTTTT.

V and J are TRBV5-4 and TRBJ2-7; TRBD1 aligns across 9 bases. Germline V gene data show CDR1 as SGHNT and CDR2 as YYREEE (reference sequence). This CDR3 contains 15 residues. Trimming removed 2 bases from V and 1 base from J; junction bases left unmatched: 4. CDR3 region: CASSFDRGSSYEQYF. The CDR3 bases are TGTGCCAGCAGCTTCGACAGGGGGTCTTCCTACGAGCAGTACTTC. Variable domain in full (rest from reference TRBV5-4 and TRBJ2-7): ETGVTQSPTHLIKTRGQQVTLRCSSQSGHNTVSWYQQALGQGPQFIFQYYREEENGRGNFPPRFSGLQFPNYSSELNVNALELDDSALYLCASSFDRGSSYEQYFGPGTRLTVT.

This clone was seen more than once but under ten times. The V gene is TRBV30, the J gene TRBJ2-7, with D maybe TRBD1 (6 bases). CDR3 size: 13 residues. The ends were cut back, 3 bases at V and 3 bases at J, with 12 bases in the middle. Germline V gene sequence: CDR1 GTSNPN, CDR2 SVGIG (reference sequence). CDR3 sequence: CAWRGGRGYEQYF. CDR3 coding DNA: TGTGCCTGGAGAGGAGGCAGGGGCTACGAGCAGTACTTC.

This clone was observed once. The gene calls are TRBV19 and TRBJ2-3; possible D gene TRBD1, 5 bases. The ends were cut back, 2 bases at V and 2 bases at J, with 8 bases in the middle. CDR1 LNHDA and CDR2 SQIVND come from the germline V gene (reference sequence). The CDR3 loop spans 14 amino acids. CDR3 loop: CASSIPGFTDTQYF. The CDR3, as DNA: TGTGCCAGTAGTATACCAGGGTTCACAGATACGCAGTATTTT. The whole variable domain, filled in from reference TRBV19 and TRBJ2-3, reads DGGITQSPKYLFRKEGQNVTLSCEQNLNHDAMYWYRQDPGQGLRLIYYSQIVNDFQKGDIAEGYSVSREKKESFPLTVTSAQKNPTAFYLCASSIPGFTDTQYFGPGTRLTVL.

The chain combines TRBV6-1 with TRBJ1-1, with 7 bases that match TRBD1. The CDR3 loop spans 15 amino acids. V shed 4 bases, J shed 6 bases, and the junction held 11 bases outside the gene matches. Germline V gene data show CDR1 as MNHNS and CDR2 as SASEGT. CDR3: CASSVSGGGRSEAFF. The DNA for the CDR3 is TGTGCCAGCAGTGTCTCGGGAGGGGGCAGGTCTGAAGCTTTCTTT.

The V call is TRBV5-8, the J call TRBJ2-3; tentative D call: TRBD1 (5 bases). The CDR3 is made up of 16 amino acids. Trimming took off 0 bases at V and 5 bases at J, with 16 bases between the two ends. Per germline, CDR1 SGHTS and CDR2 YDEGEE. The CDR3, as DNA: TGTGCCAGCAGCTTGGGTACAGGCGGTGGTGGAGATACGCAGTATTTT. It specifies CASSLGTGGGGDTQYF.

V usage is TRBV7-2 and J usage is TRBJ2-2; D might be TRBD1 (6 bases). The CDR3 consists of 15 residues. Trimming took 5 bases from V and 6 from J, leaving 16 bases between them. In germline, CDR1 is SGHTA, CDR2 FQGNSA. This CDR3 reads CASSGTPESAGELFF. The CDR3 nucleotides are TGTGCCAGCAGCGGGACACCCGAAAGCGCCGGGGAGCTGTTTTTT.

The genes are TRBV6-4 and TRBJ2-3; 9 nucleotides align to TRBD1. The trim removed 0 bases at V and 5 bases at J, leaving 6 bases unmatched. This CDR3 spans 16 amino acids. In germline, CDR1 is MRHNA, CDR2 SNTAGT. CDR3 DNA: TGTGCCAGCAGTGACTCGATTGGACAGGGGTTAGATACGCAGTATTTT. Its translation is CASSDSIGQGLDTQYF.

This clone was found a few times. The rearrangement links TRBV30 to TRBJ1-1; D remains ambiguous. The ends were cut back, 3 bases at V and 5 bases at J, with 10 bases in the middle. CDR1 GTSNPN and CDR2 SVGIG come from the germline V gene (reference sequence). The CDR3 has 12 residues. In DNA, the CDR3 is TGTGCCTGGAGCCCAGACACGACTGAAGCTTTCTTT. Its translation is CAWSPDTTEAFF.

The V gene is TRBV7-8, the J gene TRBJ2-2, with TRBD1 matching 7 bases. This CDR3 contains 15 residues. V trimming: 0 bases; J trimming: 5 bases; junction bases outside the gene matches: 3. In germline, CDR1 is SGHVS, CDR2 FQNEAQ. The CDR3 bases are TGTGCCAGCAGCTTAGCGGGACAGCATACCGGGGAGCTGTTTTTT. This codes for CASSLAGQHTGELFF.

This clone was observed a single time. The chain is built from TRBV11-2 and TRBJ2-7, with 7 positions matching TRBD2. The length of the CDR3 is 14 residues. The germline V gene has CDR1 SGHAT and CDR2 FQNNGV. J was trimmed by 7 bases and V by 0 bases; bases with no gene match: 6. CDR3 DNA: TGTGCCAGCAGCTTAGATGGGAGGGCCGGGGAGCAGTACTTC. Protein: CASSLDGRAGEQYF.

The V gene is TRBV5-1, the J gene TRBJ1-6, with D unresolved. The CDR3 loop spans 14 amino acids. CDR1 and CDR2 (germline): SGHRS, YFSETQ. V was cut by 0 bases and J by 9 bases, with 10 bases left in between. Here the CDR3 DNA reads TGCGCCAGCAGCTTGGGGACGGCGGGTTCACCCCTCCACTTT. Translating gives CASSLGTAGSPLHF.

The V call is TRBV18, the J call TRBJ1-3; no firm D call. The germline V and J ends were trimmed by 2 bases and 4 bases, with 15 bases remaining between them. The CDR3 totals 16 residues. CDR1 KGHSH and CDR2 LQKENI come from the germline V gene. DNA for the CDR3: TGTGCCAGCTCACCAGGTCCAGGTTTGAGCGGAAACACCATATATTTT. This encodes CASSPGPGLSGNTIYF.

The chain recombines TRBV7-6 with TRBJ1-5, with TRBD1 as a possible D gene (5 bases). Trimming stripped 0 bases from V and 7 bases from J, with 13 bases between. The CDR3 loop spans 15 amino acids. Germline V gives CDR1 SGHVS, CDR2 FNYEAQ. CDR3 residues: CASSLATDMGQPQHF. CDR3 nucleotides: TGTGCCAGCAGCTTAGCGACAGACATGGGACAGCCCCAGCATTTT. Complete variable domain (other parts from reference TRBV7-6 and TRBJ1-5): GAGVSQSPRYKVTKRGQDVALRCDPISGHVSLYWYRQALGQGPEFLTYFNYEAQQDKSGLPNDRFSAERPEGSISTLTIQRTEQRDSAMYRCASSLATDMGQPQHFGDGTRLSIL.

CDR3 sequence: CASSQARGAGDYEQYF. The CDR3 bases are TGTGCCAGCAGCCAGGCCCGGGGAGCGGGGGACTACGAGCAGTACTTC. The V call is TRBV14, the J call TRBJ2-7; TRBD2 matches 8 bases. The V gene end was trimmed by 3 bases and the J gene end by 3 bases; junction bases not matched to a gene: 10. Looked up from germline, CDR1 is SGHDN and CDR2 is FVKESK. CDR3 length: 16 amino acids.

CDR3: CASSDQGSYEQYF. CDR3 sequence (DNA): TGTGCCAGTAGTGATCAGGGGTCCTACGAGCAGTACTTC. The gene calls are TRBV19 and TRBJ2-7, with D possibly TRBD1 on 6 matching bases. CDR1 LNHDA and CDR2 SQIVND come from the germline V gene (reference sequence). V gave up 5 bases and J gave up 1 base, with 9 bases separating them. The CDR3 runs to 13 residues.

V gene TRBV6-5 combines with J gene TRBJ1-4, with D tentatively TRBD1 (5 bases). Trimming left V 2 bases short and J 8 bases short, with 15 bases between. Germline V gives CDR1 MNHEY, CDR2 SVGAGI. This CDR3 contains 15 residues. The CDR3 DNA reads as TGTGCCAGCAGTTACCCTAACAGGACATGGGAAAAACTGTTTTTT. This translates into CASSYPNRTWEKLFF.

This clone was observed a single time. This sequence joins TRBV7-9 and TRBJ2-1; D is possibly TRBD2 (5 bases). The germline CDR1 and CDR2 sequences are SEHNR and FQNEAQ (reference sequence). V lost 5 bases and J lost 0, with 11 bases in between. The CDR3 loop spans 15 amino acids. The DNA for the CDR3 is TGTGCCAGCAGCGCCCAAAGCGGCTCCTACAATGAGCAGTTCTTC. It codes for CASSAQSGSYNEQFF.

The rearrangement uses TRBV28 and TRBJ1-2; possibly TRBD1 for D (6 bases). Germline loops: CDR1 MDHEN, CDR2 SYDVKM. V was trimmed by 5 bases and J by 6 bases, leaving 10 bases between them. This CDR3 contains 12 residues. CDR3 residues: CASSRDIDGYTF. The CDR3 DNA is TGTGCCAGCAGTCGGGACATTGATGGCTACACCTTC.

This clone was observed a single time. The J gene is TRBJ2-2, the V gene TRBV11-3; 10 bases are a match to TRBD2. V lost 5 bases, J lost 1 base, and 1 base stayed unmatched. Germline-derived CDR1 and CDR2 are SGHNT and YENEEA. The CDR3 runs 15 residues. The CDR3 sequence: CASSLAGENTGELFF. The CDR3 DNA reads as TGTGCCAGCAGCCTAGCGGGGGAGAACACCGGGGAGCTGTTTTTT.

V gene TRBV27 combines with J gene TRBJ2-5; TRBD1 aligns across 9 bases. The CDR3 is made up of 16 amino acids. Losses at the gene ends were 5 bases for V and 5 bases for J; bases not matched to a gene: 12. CDR1 and CDR2 from the germline V gene are MNHEY and SMNVEV (reference sequence). CDR3 residues: CASSPWGTGRVETQYF. The CDR3 DNA is TGTGCCAGCAGTCCATGGGGGACAGGGCGGGTGGAGACCCAGTACTTC.

The rearrangement joins TRBV6-5 to TRBJ1-1, with a tentative D call TRBD1 (6 bases). V lost 0 bases and J lost 5, with 13 bases in between. The CDR3 length is 15 residues. Germline V gene data show CDR1 as MNHEY and CDR2 as SVGAGI. For the CDR3, the DNA is TGTGCCAGCAGTTACTCGAGAGGGGGAGAAACTGAAGCTTTCTTT. Translation: CASSYSRGGETEAFF.